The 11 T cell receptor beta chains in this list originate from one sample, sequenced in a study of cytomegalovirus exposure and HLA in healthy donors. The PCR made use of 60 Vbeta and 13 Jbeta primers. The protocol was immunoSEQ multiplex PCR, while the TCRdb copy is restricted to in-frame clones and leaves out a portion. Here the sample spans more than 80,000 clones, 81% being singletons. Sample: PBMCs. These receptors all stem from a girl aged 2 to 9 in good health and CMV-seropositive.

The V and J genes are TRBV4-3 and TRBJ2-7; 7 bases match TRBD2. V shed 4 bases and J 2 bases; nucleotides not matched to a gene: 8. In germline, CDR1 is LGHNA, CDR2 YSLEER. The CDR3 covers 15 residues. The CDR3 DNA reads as TGCGCCAGCAGCCTTACCACGGGGGGTCCCTACGAGCAGTACTTC. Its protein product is CASSLTTGGPYEQYF.

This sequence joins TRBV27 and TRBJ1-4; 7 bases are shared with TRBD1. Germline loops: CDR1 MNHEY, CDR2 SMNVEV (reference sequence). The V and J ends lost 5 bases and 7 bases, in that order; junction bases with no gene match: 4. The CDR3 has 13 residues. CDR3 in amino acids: CASSRDRVEKLFF. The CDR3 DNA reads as TGTGCCAGCAGTAGGGACAGAGTTGAAAAACTGTTTTTT.

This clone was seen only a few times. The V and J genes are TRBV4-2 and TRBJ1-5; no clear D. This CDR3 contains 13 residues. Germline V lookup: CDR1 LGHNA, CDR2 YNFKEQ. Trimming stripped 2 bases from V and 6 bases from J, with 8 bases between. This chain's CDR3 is CASSQYLAQPQHF. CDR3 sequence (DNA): TGTGCCAGCAGCCAATATTTAGCTCAGCCCCAGCATTTT.

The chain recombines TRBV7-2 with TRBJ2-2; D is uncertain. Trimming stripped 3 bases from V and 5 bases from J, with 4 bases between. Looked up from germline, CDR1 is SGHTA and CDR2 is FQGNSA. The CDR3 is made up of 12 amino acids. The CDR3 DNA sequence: TGTGCCAGCAGCTTGAGGACCGGGGAGCTGTTTTTT. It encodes CASSLRTGELFF.

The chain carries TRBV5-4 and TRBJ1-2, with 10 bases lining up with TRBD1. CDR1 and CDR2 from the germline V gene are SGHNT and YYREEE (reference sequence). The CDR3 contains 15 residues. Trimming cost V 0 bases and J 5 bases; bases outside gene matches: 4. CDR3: CASSLGVDRGYGYTF. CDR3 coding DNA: TGTGCCAGCAGCTTGGGAGTGGACAGGGGGTATGGCTACACCTTC. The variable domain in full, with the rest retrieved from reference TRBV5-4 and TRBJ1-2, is ETGVTQSPTHLIKTRGQQVTLRCSSQSGHNTVSWYQQALGQGPQFIFQYYREEENGRGNFPPRFSGLQFPNYSSELNVNALELDDSALYLCASSLGVDRGYGYTFGSGTRLTVV.

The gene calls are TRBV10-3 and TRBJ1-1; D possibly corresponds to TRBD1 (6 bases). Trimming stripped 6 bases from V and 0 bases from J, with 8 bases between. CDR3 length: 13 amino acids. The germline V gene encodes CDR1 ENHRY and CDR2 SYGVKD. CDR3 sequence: CAISGQLNTEAFF. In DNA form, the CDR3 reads TGTGCCATCAGCGGACAGTTGAACACTGAAGCTTTCTTT.

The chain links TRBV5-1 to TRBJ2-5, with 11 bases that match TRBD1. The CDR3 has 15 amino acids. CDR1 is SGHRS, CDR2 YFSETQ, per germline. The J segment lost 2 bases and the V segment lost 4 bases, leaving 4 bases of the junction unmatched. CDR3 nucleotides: TGCGCCAGCAGCGGGGACAGGGGGGAACAAGAGACCCAGTACTTC. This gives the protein CASSGDRGEQETQYF. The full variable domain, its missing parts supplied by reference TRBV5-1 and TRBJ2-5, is KAGVTQTPRYLIKTRGQQVTLSCSPISGHRSVSWYQQTPGQGLQFLFEYFSETQRNKGNFPGRFSGRQFSNSRSEMNVSTLELGDSALYLCASSGDRGEQETQYFGPGTRLLVL.

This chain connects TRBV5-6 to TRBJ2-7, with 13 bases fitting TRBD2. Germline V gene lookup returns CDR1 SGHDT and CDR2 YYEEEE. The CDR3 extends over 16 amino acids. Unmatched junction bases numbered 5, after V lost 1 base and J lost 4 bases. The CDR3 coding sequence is TGTGCCAGCAGCTTGAGGACTAGCGGGAGTAGATACGAGCAGTACTTC. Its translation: CASSLRTSGSRYEQYF.

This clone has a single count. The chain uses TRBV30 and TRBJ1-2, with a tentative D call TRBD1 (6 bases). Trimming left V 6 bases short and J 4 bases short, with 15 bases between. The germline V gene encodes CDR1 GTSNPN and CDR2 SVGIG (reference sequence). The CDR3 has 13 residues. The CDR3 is CACNRDPFYGYTF. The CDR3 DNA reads TGTGCCTGTAACAGGGATCCCTTCTATGGCTACACCTTC.

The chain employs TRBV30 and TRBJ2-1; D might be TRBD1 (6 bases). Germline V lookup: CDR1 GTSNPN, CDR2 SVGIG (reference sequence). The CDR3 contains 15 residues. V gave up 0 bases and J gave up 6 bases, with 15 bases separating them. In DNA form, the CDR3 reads TGTGCCTGGAGTGTCGCTCAGGGGCTTGGCAATGAGCAGTTCTTC. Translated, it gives CAWSVAQGLGNEQFF.

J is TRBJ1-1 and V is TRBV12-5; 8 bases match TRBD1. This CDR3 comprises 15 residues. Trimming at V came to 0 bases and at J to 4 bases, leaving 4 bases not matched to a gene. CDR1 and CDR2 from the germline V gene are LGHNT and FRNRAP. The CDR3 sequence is CASGLVRQGSTEAFF. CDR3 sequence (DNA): TGTGCTAGTGGTTTGGTACGACAGGGGAGCACTGAAGCTTTCTTT.